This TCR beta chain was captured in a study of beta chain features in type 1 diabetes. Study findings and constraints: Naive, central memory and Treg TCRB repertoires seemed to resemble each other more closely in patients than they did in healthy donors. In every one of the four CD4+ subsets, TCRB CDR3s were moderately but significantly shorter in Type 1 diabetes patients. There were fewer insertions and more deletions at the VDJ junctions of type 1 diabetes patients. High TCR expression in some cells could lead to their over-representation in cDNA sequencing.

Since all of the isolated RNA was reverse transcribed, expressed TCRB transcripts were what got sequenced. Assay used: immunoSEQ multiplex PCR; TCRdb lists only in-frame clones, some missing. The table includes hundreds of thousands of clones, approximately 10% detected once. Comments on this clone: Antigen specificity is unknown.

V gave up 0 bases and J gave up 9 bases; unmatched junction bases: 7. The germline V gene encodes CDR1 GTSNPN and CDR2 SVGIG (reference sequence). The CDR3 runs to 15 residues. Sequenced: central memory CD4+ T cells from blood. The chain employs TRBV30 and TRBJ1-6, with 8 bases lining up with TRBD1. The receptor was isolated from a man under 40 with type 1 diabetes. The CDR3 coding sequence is TGTGCCTGGAGTGTCGGACAGGGCGCAAGTTCACCCCTCCACTTT. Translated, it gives CAWSVGQGASSPLHF.